The 27 T cell receptor beta chains below were found in one sample sequenced in a study of siplizumab effects on memory and regulatory T cells. Sequenced by immunoSEQ multiplex PCR; TCRdb stores in-frame clones only, minus some. The sample has just under 85,000 clones, roughly 89% seen once. Input material: Tregs sorted from blood. The receptor set was obtained from a human donor in good health.

The chain uses TRBV6-5 and TRBJ1-2; D not resolved. This CDR3 has 13 residues. The germline gives CDR1 MNHEY, CDR2 SVGAGI. V lost 5 bases and J 5 bases, leaving 12 bases between the germline ends. CDR3 sequence (DNA): TGTGCCAGCAGTAAAAACAGCCCTTATGGCTACACCTTC. Translated: CASSKNSPYGYTF.

V usage is TRBV7-2 and J usage is TRBJ1-5; D possibly corresponds to TRBD1 (5 bases). Per the germline V gene, CDR1 is SGHTA and CDR2 is FQGNSA. V was shortened by 0 bases and J by 7 bases, with 13 bases between the two germline ends. The CDR3 runs 15 residues. DNA for the CDR3: TGTGCCAGCAGCTTAGCGAGCCAGGGTAAACAGCCCCAGCATTTT. Translating gives CASSLASQGKQPQHF.

The chain combines TRBV9 with TRBJ2-1; 13 bases fit TRBD2. Per germline, CDR1 SGDLS and CDR2 YYNGEE. The CDR3 runs to 17 residues. The V gene end was trimmed by 0 bases and the J gene end by 7 bases; junction bases not matched to a gene: 7. The chain's CDR3 is CASSVGGLAGVSNEQFF. CDR3 DNA sequence: TGTGCCAGCAGCGTAGGTGGACTAGCGGGGGTATCGAATGAGCAGTTCTTC.

V gene TRBV11-2 combines with J gene TRBJ1-2; 7 bases fit TRBD1. The J segment lost 10 bases and the V segment lost 2 bases, leaving 10 bases of the junction unmatched. The CDR3 has 14 amino acids. Looked up from germline, CDR1 is SGHAT and CDR2 is FQNNGV. The CDR3 DNA follows: TGTGCCAGCAGCTTAAACCTGGGACAGCGGTACTACACCTTC. Its protein is CASSLNLGQRYYTF.

This chain links TRBV27 with TRBJ2-7, with TRBD1 identical over 9 bases. V was clipped by 6 bases and J by 3 bases; unmatched bases: 3. This CDR3 has 13 amino acids. CDR1 and CDR2 (germline): MNHEY, SMNVEV (reference sequence). CDR3 in amino acids: CASRQTGGYEQYF. For the CDR3, the DNA is TGTGCCAGCAGGCAGACAGGGGGCTACGAGCAGTACTTC.

This chain uses TRBV5-4 with TRBJ2-2; 11 bases align to TRBD2. With V trimmed by 2 bases and J by 7 bases, 7 bases remained unmatched. CDR3 size: 16 residues. Germline CDR1 is SGHNT and CDR2 is YYREEE (reference sequence). CDR3 residues: CASSFITSGGRGELFF. The CDR3 DNA is TGTGCCAGCAGCTTTATTACTAGCGGGGGACGCGGGGAGCTGTTTTTT.

This chain uses TRBV28 with TRBJ1-6; D unresolved. Germline CDR1 and CDR2: MDHEN and SYDVKM. V dropped 3 bases and J dropped 9 bases, with 6 bases sitting between them. This CDR3 region has 12 residues. The CDR3 reads CASSFRGSPLHF. The CDR3 DNA reads as TGTGCCAGCAGTTTTCGCGGTTCACCCCTCCACTTT. The variable domain in full, completed from reference TRBV28 and TRBJ1-6, reads DVKVTQSSRYLVKRTGEKVFLECVQDMDHENMFWYRQDPGLGLRLIYFSYDVKMKEKGDIPEGYSVSREKKERFSLILESASTNQTSMYLCASSFRGSPLHFGNGTRLTVT.

The chain combines TRBV7-3 with TRBJ2-1, with TRBD2 matching over 14 bases. Germline CDR1 SGHTA, CDR2 FQGTGA. The CDR3 is made up of 17 amino acids. J gave up 9 bases and V 3 bases, and 10 bases lay outside the gene matches. This chain's CDR3 is CASSLGGLAGGRSEQFF. The CDR3 coding sequence is TGTGCCAGCAGCTTGGGCGGACTAGCGGGGGGCCGGAGTGAGCAGTTCTTC.

The DNA of the CDR3 is TGTGCCAGCAGCTTAGCGAGGGGATTAAGCTCCTACGAGCAGTACTTC. This sequence encodes CASSLARGLSSYEQYF. The rearrangement links TRBV7-9 to TRBJ2-7; D tentatively reads TRBD1 or TRBD2 (5 bases each). Germline CDR1 and CDR2: SEHNR and FQNEAQ (reference sequence). The V end lost 0 bases, the J end lost 0 bases, and 12 bases lay between the germline ends. CDR3 length: 16 amino acids. The full variable domain, its missing parts supplied by reference TRBV7-9 and TRBJ2-7, is DTGVSQNPRHKITKRGQNVTFRCDPISEHNRLYWYRQTLGQGPEFLTYFQNEAQLEKSRLLSDRFSAERPKGSFSTLEIQRTEQGDSAMYLCASSLARGLSSYEQYFGPGTRLTVT.

The chain joins TRBV21-1 to TRBJ1-2. TRBV21-1 is labeled a pseudogene. The CDR3 runs to 13 residues. The CDR3, as DNA: TGTGCCAGCAGCAAAGTGATTGGCAAGGCGGACACCTTC. Amino acid sequence: CASSKVIGKADTF.

V usage is TRBV6-5 and J usage is TRBJ2-3, with 9 bases that match TRBD2. J gave up 6 bases and V 6 bases, and 10 bases lay outside the gene matches. CDR1 is MNHEY and CDR2 is SVGAGI in the germline V gene. The CDR3 contains 15 residues. The CDR3 loop reads CASSSRGGVTDTQYF. The CDR3 coding sequence is TGTGCCAGCAGCTCCCGCGGGGGGGTAACGGATACGCAGTATTTT.

V usage is TRBV25-1 and J usage is TRBJ2-3; no clear D gene. The V and J ends lost 6 bases and 1 base respectively, with 8 bases between them. The germline V gene encodes CDR1 MGHDK and CDR2 SYGVNS. The CDR3 is 13 residues long. As DNA, the CDR3 is TGTGCCAGCAGGGCCTCTGGCACAGATACGCAGTATTTT. Amino acid sequence: CASRASGTDTQYF.

This clone was detected ten times or more. This rearrangement joins TRBV7-8 to TRBJ1-1; no definite D call. The CDR3 loop spans 14 amino acids. Trimming cost V 2 bases and J 0 bases, with 7 bases left between them. Per the germline V gene, CDR1 is SGHVS and CDR2 is FQNEAQ. The CDR3 here is CASSLRGMNTEAFF. In DNA form, the CDR3 reads TGTGCCAGCAGCTTACGGGGAATGAACACTGAAGCTTTCTTT.

In its sample, this clone was seen a few times. The chain recombines TRBV7-9 with TRBJ1-1, with no clear D. Germline CDR1 and CDR2: SEHNR and FQNEAQ (reference sequence). The CDR3 runs to 14 residues. V was trimmed by 4 bases and J by 2 bases, leaving 11 bases between them. The CDR3 protein is CASSSQRSNTEAFF. Written as DNA, the CDR3 is TGTGCCAGCAGCTCTCAGCGCTCTAACACTGAAGCTTTCTTT.

The gene calls are TRBV18 and TRBJ2-7, with D hard to call. The CDR3 is 12 residues long. CDR1 and CDR2 (germline): KGHSH, LQKENI. V dropped 4 bases and J dropped 0 bases, with 4 bases sitting between them. The CDR3 sequence is CASSRDSYEQYF. DNA for the CDR3: TGTGCCAGCTCACGGGACTCCTACGAGCAGTACTTC.

The rearrangement links TRBV4-1 to TRBJ2-4; maybe TRBD2 (7 bases). CDR3 length equals 16 residues. The germline gives CDR1 MGHRA, CDR2 YSYEKL. The germline V and J ends were trimmed by 0 bases and 2 bases, with 11 bases remaining between them. The CDR3 is CASSQDWGGTKNIQYF. The CDR3 bases are TGCGCCAGCAGCCAAGATTGGGGGGGCACCAAAAACATTCAGTACTTC.

V and J are TRBV5-6 and TRBJ1-5, with TRBD1 matching over 7 bases. The germline V gene has CDR1 SGHDT and CDR2 YYEEEE. CDR3 length: 15 amino acids. J lost 4 bases, V lost 3 bases, and 7 bases had no gene match. For the CDR3, the DNA is TGTGCCAGCAGCTCTAAGACAGGGATGAATCAGCCCCAGCATTTT. Residues: CASSSKTGMNQPQHF.

The rearrangement joins TRBV6-6 to TRBJ1-6; no clear D gene. The germline V gene has CDR1 MNHNY and CDR2 SVGAGI (reference sequence). The CDR3 runs 12 residues. Deletions cut 1 base from V and 5 bases from J, with 0 bases between. This chain's CDR3 is CASSYYNSPLHF. The CDR3 region has the DNA TGTGCCAGCAGTTACTATAATTCACCCCTCCACTTT.

The table lists this clone with a count of one. The CDR3 sequence: CSVEQGAHYGYTF. In DNA form, the CDR3 reads TGCAGCGTTGAGCAGGGGGCTCACTATGGCTACACCTTC. This chain uses TRBV29-1 with TRBJ1-2; 8 bases are shared with TRBD1. This CDR3 is built from 13 residues. The germline V gene encodes CDR1 SQVTM and CDR2 ANQGSEA. The V gene end was trimmed by 3 bases and the J gene end by 3 bases; junction bases not matched to a gene: 3.

The rearrangement links TRBV5-1 to TRBJ1-2, with a weak D call TRBD1 (6 bases). Looked up from germline, CDR1 is SGHRS and CDR2 is YFSETQ. V lost 3 bases and J lost 8, with 20 bases in between. The CDR3 has 15 residues. The chain's CDR3 is CASSYGSTGTQGYTF. The CDR3 nucleotides read TGCGCCAGCAGCTATGGCTCGACCGGGACACAAGGCTACACCTTC.

The gene calls are TRBV5-5 and TRBJ2-7, with D possibly matching TRBD2 (6 bases). Trimming took 4 bases from V and 2 from J, leaving 13 bases between them. The CDR3 contains 14 residues. Germline loops: CDR1 SGHKS, CDR2 YYEKEE (reference sequence). This chain's CDR3 is CASSRGVNTYEQYF. The CDR3 coding sequence is TGTGCCAGCAGCCGCGGGGTCAACACCTACGAGCAGTACTTC. Full variable domain (rest looked up from reference TRBV5-5 and TRBJ2-7): DAGVTQSPTHLIKTRGQQVTLRCSPISGHKSVSWYQQVLGQGPQFIFQYYEKEERGRGNFPDRFSARQFPNYSSELNVNALLLGDSALYLCASSRGVNTYEQYFGPGTRLTVT.

This clone came up many times. V and J are TRBV11-3 and TRBJ2-5; TRBD2 matches 11 bases. CDR3 length: 14 amino acids. CDR1 SGHNT and CDR2 YENEEA come from the germline V gene. Unmatched junction bases numbered 6, after V lost 5 bases and J lost 7 bases. CDR3 protein: CASSLGSGGATQYF. The CDR3, as DNA: TGTGCCAGCAGCCTGGGTAGCGGGGGGGCGACCCAGTACTTC.

The rearrangement joins TRBV29-1 to TRBJ2-5, with 7 bases fitting TRBD1. The junction had 8 bases not matched to a gene; V was cut back by 7 bases and J by 0 bases. CDR1 is SQVTM, CDR2 ANQGSEA, per germline. The CDR3 covers 14 residues. The CDR3 protein is CSAAGTADQETQYF. In nucleotides, the CDR3 is TGCAGCGCCGCCGGGACAGCGGACCAAGAGACCCAGTACTTC.

This chain links TRBV20-1 with TRBJ1-2; D gene ambiguous. CDR3 length equals 11 residues. Germline V lookup: CDR1 DFQATT, CDR2 SNEGSKA (reference sequence). Deletions cut 1 base from V and 5 bases from J, with 5 bases between. The DNA of the CDR3 is TGCAGTGCTAGAGCCGAGTATGGCTACACCTTC. Amino acid sequence: CSARAEYGYTF.

The chain has TRBV2 and TRBJ2-7; the D gene is possibly TRBD2 (7 bases). V gave up 10 bases and J gave up 2 bases, with 21 bases separating them. The germline V gene encodes CDR1 SNHLY and CDR2 FYNNEI. This CDR3 has 15 amino acids. The CDR3 DNA sequence: TGTGCCACCCCCCCAGGGCGGGGGCTACCCTACGAGCAGTACTTC. Translation: CATPPGRGLPYEQYF.

V is TRBV7-6 and J is TRBJ2-7; D unresolved. The germline V gene encodes CDR1 SGHVS and CDR2 FNYEAQ. CDR3 length equals 11 residues. V was pared by 5 bases and J by 2 bases, with 4 bases between. The CDR3 loop is CASSDTYEQYF. In DNA form, the CDR3 reads TGTGCCAGCAGCGATACCTACGAGCAGTACTTC.

The chain uses TRBV7-6 and TRBJ1-2, with 12 positions matching TRBD1. After removal of 2 bases from V and 5 bases from J, the junction contained 18 bases not matched to a gene. The CDR3 has 20 residues. Germline lookup yields CDR1 SGHVS and CDR2 FNYEAQ. The CDR3 is CASSLRQTGTGGPWGYGYTF. CDR3 sequence (DNA): TGTGCCAGCAGCTTAAGACAAACGGGGACAGGGGGCCCCTGGGGTTATGGCTACACCTTC.